This TCR beta chain was sequenced for a study of T cell responses to AZD1222 COVID-19 vaccine. Study conclusions and caveats: Two AZD1222 administrations were followed by greater Spike-specific TCR breadth and depth. Only six AZD1222 recipients tested seropositive at baseline. Reports indicate that nearly half of spike-specific TCRs are directed at unmutated variant regions.

Profiling relied on immunoSEQ multiplex PCR, and the TCRdb table lists in-frame clones only, not all of them. In the table there are about 110,000 clones, around 90% of which are singletons. The CDR3 is made up of 14 amino acids. V gave up 1 base and J gave up 9 bases, with 13 bases separating them. Germline V gene sequence: CDR1 LGHDT, CDR2 YNNKEL (reference sequence). With respect to this clone: Its antigen is undetermined.

The material sequenced was peripheral blood, taken 28 days after the second AZD1222 dose. The chain employs TRBV3-1 (or the pseudogene TRBV3-2) and TRBJ2-1; D gene unclear. The sequence derives from an adult who received the AZD1222 COVID-19 vaccine. The chain's CDR3 is CASSQVSRSGEQFF. The CDR3 DNA sequence: TGTGCCAGCAGCCAAGTATCGAGGTCCGGTGAGCAGTTCTTC.